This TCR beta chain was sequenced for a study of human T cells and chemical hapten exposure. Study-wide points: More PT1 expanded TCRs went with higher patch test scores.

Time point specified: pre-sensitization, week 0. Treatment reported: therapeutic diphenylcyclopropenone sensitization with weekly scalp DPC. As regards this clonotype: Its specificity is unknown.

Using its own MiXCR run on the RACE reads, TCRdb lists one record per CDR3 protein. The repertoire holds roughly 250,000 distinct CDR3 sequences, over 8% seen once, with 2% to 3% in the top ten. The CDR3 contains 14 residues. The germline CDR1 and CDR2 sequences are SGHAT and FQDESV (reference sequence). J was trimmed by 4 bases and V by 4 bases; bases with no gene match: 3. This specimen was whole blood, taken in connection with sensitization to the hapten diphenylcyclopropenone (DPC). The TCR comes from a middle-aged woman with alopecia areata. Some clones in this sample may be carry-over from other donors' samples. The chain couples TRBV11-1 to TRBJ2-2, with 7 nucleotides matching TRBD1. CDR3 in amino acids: CASSSRDSTGELFF. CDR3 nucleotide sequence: TGTGCCAGCAGCTCCCGGGACAGCACCGGGGAGCTGTTTTTT.